This TCR beta chain originates from a study of identical twins. Study-level results: Cross-sectional statistics, not tracking of the same donors, supported the conclusions.

Trimming removed 0 bases from V and 2 bases from J; junction bases left unmatched: 9. Germline V gene sequence: CDR1 MRHNA, CDR2 SNTAGT. The CDR3 is made up of 17 amino acids. The table lists this clonotype with a few counts. Antigen unknown. A universal primer binding site was introduced by template switching. The final cDNA contained unique molecular identifiers. TCRdb fed the 5' RACE reads into MiXCR, producing one record per CDR3 protein. The profile covers 500,000 to 700,000 distinct CDR3 sequences, with just over 7% appearing a single time and 1.5% to 2% taken by the ten largest. The data also belong to a second study, concerning yellow fever vaccine responses in identical twins.

The sequence was obtained from a young woman in good health. The source material was PBMCs. The chain combines TRBV6-4 with TRBJ2-7; 8 positions match TRBD1. CDR3 coding DNA: TGTGCCAGCAGTGACTCGAAGGGTCAGGGGGCAGCCTACGAGCAGTACTTC. Translation gives CASSDSKGQGAAYEQYF.